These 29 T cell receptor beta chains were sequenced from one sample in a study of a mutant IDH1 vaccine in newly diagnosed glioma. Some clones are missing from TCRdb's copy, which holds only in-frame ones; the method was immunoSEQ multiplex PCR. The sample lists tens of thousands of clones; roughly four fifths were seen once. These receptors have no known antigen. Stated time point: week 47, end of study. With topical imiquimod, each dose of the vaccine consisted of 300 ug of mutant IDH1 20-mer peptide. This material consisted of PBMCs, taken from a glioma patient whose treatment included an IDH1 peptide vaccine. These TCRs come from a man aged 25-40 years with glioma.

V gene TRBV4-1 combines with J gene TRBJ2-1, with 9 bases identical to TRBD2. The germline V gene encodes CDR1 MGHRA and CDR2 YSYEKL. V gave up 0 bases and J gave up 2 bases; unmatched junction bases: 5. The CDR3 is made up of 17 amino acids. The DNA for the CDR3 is TGCGCCAGCAGCCAAGATCGGGAGCGGGGGGCCTACAATGAGCAGTTCTTC. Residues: CASSQDRERGAYNEQFF.

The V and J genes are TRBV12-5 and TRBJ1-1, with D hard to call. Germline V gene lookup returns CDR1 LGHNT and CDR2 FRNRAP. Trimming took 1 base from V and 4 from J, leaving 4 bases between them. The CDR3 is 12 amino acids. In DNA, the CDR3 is TGTGCTAGTGGTTTGGGTGGCACTGAAGCTTTCTTT. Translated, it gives CASGLGGTEAFF.

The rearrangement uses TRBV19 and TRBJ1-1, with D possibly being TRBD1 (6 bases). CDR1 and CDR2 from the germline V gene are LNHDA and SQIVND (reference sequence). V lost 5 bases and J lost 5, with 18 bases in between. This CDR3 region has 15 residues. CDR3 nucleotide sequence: TGTGCCAGTAGTGCCGCCCTCACGGGGGCGACTGAAGCTTTCTTT. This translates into CASSAALTGATEAFF. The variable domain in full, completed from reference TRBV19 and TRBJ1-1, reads DGGITQSPKYLFRKEGQNVTLSCEQNLNHDAMYWYRQDPGQGLRLIYYSQIVNDFQKGDIAEGYSVSREKKESFPLTVTSAQKNPTAFYLCASSAALTGATEAFFGQGTRLTVV.

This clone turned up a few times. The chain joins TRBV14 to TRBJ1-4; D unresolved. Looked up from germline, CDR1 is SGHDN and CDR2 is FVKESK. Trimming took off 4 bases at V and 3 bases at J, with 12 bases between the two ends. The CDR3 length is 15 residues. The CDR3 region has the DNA TGTGCCAGCAGCCCCTTAATTGAAGCTAATGAAAAACTGTTTTTT. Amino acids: CASSPLIEANEKLFF.

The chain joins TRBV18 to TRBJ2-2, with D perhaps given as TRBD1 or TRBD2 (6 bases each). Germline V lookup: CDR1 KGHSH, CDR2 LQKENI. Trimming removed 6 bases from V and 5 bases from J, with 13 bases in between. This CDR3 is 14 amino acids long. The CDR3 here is CASSRGPRTGELFF. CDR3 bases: TGTGCCAGCTCCCGGGGGCCGAGGACCGGGGAGCTGTTTTTT.

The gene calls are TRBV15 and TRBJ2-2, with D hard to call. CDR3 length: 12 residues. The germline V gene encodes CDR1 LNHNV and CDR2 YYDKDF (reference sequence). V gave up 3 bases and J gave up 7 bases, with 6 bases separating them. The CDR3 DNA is TGTGCCACCAGCAGGTCCATCGGGGAGCTGTTTTTT. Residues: CATSRSIGELFF.

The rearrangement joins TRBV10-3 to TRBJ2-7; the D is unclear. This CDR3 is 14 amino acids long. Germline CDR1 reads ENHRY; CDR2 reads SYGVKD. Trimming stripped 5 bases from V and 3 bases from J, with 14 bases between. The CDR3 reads CAISRTISDYEQYF. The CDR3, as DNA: TGTGCCATCAGTAGGACGATTTCGGACTACGAGCAGTACTTC.

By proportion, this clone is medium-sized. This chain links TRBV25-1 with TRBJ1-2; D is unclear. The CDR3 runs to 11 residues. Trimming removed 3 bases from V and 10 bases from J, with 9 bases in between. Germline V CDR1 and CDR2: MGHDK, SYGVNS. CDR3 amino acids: CASSEGVTYTF. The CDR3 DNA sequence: TGTGCCAGCAGTGAGGGAGTGACCTACACCTTC.

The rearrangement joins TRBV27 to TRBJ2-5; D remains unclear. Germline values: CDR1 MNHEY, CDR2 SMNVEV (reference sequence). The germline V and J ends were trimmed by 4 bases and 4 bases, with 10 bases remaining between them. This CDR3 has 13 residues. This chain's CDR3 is CASSYGSLETQYF. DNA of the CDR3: TGTGCCAGCAGTTACGGCTCGTTAGAGACCCAGTACTTC.

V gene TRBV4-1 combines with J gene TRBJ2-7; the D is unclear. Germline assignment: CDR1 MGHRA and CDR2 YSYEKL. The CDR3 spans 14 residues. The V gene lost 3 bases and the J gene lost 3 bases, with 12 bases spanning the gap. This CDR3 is CASSQDQAGYEQYF. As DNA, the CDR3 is TGCGCCAGCAGCCAGGATCAAGCCGGCTACGAGCAGTACTTC.

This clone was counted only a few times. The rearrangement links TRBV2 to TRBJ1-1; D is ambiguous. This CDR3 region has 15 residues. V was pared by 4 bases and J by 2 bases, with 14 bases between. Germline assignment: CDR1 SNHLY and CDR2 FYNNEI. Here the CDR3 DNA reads TGTGCCAGCAGTGGACTAGGAGGAGGTAACACTGAAGCTTTCTTT. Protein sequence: CASSGLGGGNTEAFF. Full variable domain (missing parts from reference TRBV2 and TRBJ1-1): EPEVTQTPSHQVTQMGQEVILRCVPISNHLYFYWYRQILGQKVEFLVSFYNNEISEKSEIFDDQFSVERPDGSNFTLKIRSTKLEDSAMYFCASSGLGGGNTEAFFGQGTRLTVV.

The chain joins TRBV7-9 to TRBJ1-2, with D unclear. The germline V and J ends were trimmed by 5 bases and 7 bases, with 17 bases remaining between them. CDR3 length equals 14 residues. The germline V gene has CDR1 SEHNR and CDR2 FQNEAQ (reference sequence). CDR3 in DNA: TGTGCCAGCAGCGCCCCGGGCCGTCTCTCTGGCTACACCTTC. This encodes CASSAPGRLSGYTF.

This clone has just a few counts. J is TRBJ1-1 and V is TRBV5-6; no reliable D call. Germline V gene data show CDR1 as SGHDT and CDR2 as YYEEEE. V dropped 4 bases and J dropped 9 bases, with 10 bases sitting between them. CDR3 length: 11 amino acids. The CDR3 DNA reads TGTGCCAGCAGCCTCCGGGATAAAGCTTTCTTT. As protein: CASSLRDKAFF.

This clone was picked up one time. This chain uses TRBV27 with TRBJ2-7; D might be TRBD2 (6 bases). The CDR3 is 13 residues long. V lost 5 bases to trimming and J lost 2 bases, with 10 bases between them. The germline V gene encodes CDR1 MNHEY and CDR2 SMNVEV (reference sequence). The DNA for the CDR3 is TGTGCCAGCAGTCGGAGGGTAACCTACGAGCAGTACTTC. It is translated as CASSRRVTYEQYF.

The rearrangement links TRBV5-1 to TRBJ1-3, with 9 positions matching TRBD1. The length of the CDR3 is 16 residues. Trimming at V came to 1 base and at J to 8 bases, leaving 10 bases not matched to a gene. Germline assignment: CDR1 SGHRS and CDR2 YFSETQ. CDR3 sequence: CASSLKPQGARDTIYF. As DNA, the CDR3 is TGCGCCAGCAGCTTGAAACCACAGGGGGCTAGGGACACCATATATTTT.

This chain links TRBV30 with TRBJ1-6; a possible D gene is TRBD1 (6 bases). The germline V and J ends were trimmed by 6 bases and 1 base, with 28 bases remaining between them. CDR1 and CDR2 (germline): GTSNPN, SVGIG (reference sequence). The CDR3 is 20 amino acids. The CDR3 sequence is CACQKLGGAGKGSYNSPLHF. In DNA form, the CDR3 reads TGTGCCTGTCAAAAATTGGGGGGCGCTGGAAAAGGATCCTATAATTCACCCCTCCACTTT. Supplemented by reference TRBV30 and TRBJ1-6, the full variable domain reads SQTIHQWPATLVQPVGSPLSLECTVEGTSNPNLYWYRQAAGRGLQLLFYSVGIGQISSEVPQNLSASRPQDRQFILSSKKLLLSDSGFYLCACQKLGGAGKGSYNSPLHFGNGTRLTVT.

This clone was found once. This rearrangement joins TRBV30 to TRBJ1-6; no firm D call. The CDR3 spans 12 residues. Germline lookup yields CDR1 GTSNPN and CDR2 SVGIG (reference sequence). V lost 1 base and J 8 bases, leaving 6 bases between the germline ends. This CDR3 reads CAWSAVHSPLHF. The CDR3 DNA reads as TGTGCCTGGAGTGCAGTCCATTCACCCCTCCACTTT.

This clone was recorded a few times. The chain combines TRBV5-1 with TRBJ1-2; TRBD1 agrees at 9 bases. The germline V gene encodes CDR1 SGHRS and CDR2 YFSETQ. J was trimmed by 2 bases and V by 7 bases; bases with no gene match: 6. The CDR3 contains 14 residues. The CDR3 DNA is TGCGCCAGCGATACAGGGACAGGGAACTATGGCTACACCTTC. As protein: CASDTGTGNYGYTF.

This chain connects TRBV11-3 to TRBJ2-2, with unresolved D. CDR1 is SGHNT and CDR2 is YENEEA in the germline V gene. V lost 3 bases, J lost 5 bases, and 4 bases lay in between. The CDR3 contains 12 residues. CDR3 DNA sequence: TGTGCCAGCAGCTTTGATACCGGGGAGCTGTTTTTT. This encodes CASSFDTGELFF. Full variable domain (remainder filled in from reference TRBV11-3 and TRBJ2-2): EAGVVQSPRYKIIEKKQPVAFWCNPISGHNTLYWYLQNLGQGPELLIRYENEEAVDDSQLPKDRFSAERLKGVDSTLKIQPAELGDSAVYLCASSFDTGELFFGEGSRLTVL.

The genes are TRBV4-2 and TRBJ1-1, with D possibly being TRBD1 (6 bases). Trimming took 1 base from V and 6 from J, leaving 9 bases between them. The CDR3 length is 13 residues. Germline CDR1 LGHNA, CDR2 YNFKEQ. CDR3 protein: CASSQGWGPEAFF. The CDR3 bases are TGTGCCAGCAGCCAAGGTTGGGGGCCTGAAGCTTTCTTT.

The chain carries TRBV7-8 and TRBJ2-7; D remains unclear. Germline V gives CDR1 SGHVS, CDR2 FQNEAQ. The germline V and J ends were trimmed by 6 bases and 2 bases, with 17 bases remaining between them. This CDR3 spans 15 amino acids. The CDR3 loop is CASSTTGFGAYEQYF. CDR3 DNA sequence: TGTGCCAGCAGTACAACCGGCTTCGGCGCCTACGAGCAGTACTTC.

The chain's CDR3 is CASSSINTGTGNSPLHF. DNA of the CDR3: TGTGCCAGCAGCTCGATCAACACCGGGACAGGGAATTCACCCCTCCACTTT. The chain employs TRBV11-2 and TRBJ1-6; TRBD1 agrees at 9 bases. Germline assignment: CDR1 SGHAT and CDR2 FQNNGV. J was trimmed by 7 bases and V by 4 bases; bases with no gene match: 11. The CDR3 is 17 amino acids.

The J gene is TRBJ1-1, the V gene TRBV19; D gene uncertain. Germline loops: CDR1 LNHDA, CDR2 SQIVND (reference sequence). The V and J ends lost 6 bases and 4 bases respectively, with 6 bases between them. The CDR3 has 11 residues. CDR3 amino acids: CASSLGTEAFF. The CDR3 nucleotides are TGTGCCAGTAGCCTTGGCACTGAAGCTTTCTTT.

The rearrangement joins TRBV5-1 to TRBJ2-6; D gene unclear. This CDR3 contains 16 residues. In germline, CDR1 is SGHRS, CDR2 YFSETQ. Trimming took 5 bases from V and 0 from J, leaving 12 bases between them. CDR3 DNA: TGCGCCAGCAGAACCAGCTGGGACTCTGGGGCCAACGTCCTGACTTTC. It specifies CASRTSWDSGANVLTF.

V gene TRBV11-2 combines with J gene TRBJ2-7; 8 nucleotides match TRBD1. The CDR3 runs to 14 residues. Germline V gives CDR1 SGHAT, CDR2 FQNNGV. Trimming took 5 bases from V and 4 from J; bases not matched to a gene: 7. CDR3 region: CASSQGQVEYEQYF. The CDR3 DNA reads TGTGCCAGCAGCCAGGGACAGGTGGAGTACGAGCAGTACTTC.

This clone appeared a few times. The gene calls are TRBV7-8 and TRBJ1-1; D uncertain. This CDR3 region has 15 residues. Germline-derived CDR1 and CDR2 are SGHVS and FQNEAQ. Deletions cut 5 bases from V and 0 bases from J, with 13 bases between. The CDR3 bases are TGTGCCAGCAGCCCCTTGTATAGGGTGAACACTGAAGCTTTCTTT. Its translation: CASSPLYRVNTEAFF.

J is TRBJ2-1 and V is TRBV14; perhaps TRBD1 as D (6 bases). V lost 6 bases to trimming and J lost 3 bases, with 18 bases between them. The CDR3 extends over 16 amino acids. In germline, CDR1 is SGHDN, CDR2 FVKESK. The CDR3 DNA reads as TGTGCCAGCAGTCCGATAACAGGGATCCTCTACAATGAGCAGTTCTTC. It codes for CASSPITGILYNEQFF.

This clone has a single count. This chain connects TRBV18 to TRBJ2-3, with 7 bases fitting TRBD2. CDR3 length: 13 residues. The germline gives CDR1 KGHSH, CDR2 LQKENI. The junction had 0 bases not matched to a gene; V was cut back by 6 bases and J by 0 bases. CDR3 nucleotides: TGTGCCAGCTCGGGGGGGAGCACAGATACGCAGTATTTT. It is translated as CASSGGSTDTQYF.

This CDR3 is CASSPKLGRDTANTGELFF. The CDR3 DNA reads TGTGCCAGCAGCCCAAAGTTGGGTAGGGACACTGCGAACACCGGGGAGCTGTTTTTT. The rearrangement joins TRBV21-1 to TRBJ2-2; the table's D call, TRBD1, was not checked against the DNA. TRBV21-1 is labeled a pseudogene. The CDR3 is 19 residues long.